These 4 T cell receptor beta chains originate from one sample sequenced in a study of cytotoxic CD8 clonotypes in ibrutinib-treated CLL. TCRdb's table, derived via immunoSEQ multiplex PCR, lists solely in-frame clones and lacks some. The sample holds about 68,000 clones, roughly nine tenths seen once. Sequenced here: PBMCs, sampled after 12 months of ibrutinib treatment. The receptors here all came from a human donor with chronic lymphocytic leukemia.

CDR3: CASAGLAGGQEQFF. Written as DNA, the CDR3 is TGTGCCAGCGCCGGACTAGCGGGAGGCCAAGAGCAGTTCTTC. The V and J genes are TRBV2 and TRBJ2-1; 14 positions match TRBD2. Germline CDR1 SNHLY, CDR2 FYNNEI. J was trimmed by 10 bases and V by 8 bases; bases with no gene match: 7. The CDR3 runs 14 residues.

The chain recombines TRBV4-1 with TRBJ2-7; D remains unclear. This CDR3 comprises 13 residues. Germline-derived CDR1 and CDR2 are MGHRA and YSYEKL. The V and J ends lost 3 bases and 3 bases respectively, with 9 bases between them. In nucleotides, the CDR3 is TGCGCCAGCAGCCATGGTGGAGTCTACGAGCAGTACTTC. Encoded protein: CASSHGGVYEQYF.

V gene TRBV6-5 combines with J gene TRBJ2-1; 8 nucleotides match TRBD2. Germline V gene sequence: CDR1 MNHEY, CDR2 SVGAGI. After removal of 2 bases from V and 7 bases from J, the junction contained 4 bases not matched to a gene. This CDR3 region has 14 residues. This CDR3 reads CASSYQREYNEQFF. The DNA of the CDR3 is TGTGCCAGCAGTTACCAGCGGGAGTATAATGAGCAGTTCTTC.

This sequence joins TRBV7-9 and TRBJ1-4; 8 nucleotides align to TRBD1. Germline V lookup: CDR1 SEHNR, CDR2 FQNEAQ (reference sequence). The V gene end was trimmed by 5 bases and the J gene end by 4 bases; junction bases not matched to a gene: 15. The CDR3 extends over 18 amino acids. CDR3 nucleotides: TGTGCCAGCAGCCGGGGCGGCGAAGGACAGGGCCATAATGAAAAACTGTTTTTT. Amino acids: CASSRGGEGQGHNEKLFF.